These T cell receptor beta chains were read from a single sample in a study of monozygotic twins with inflammatory bowel disease. Reanalyzing the 5' RACE reads, TCRdb keeps one entry per CDR3 protein, without DNA. The table for this sample gives approximately 390,000 distinct CDR3 sequences. The sample taken for sequencing was blood. The origin of the receptors is a human donor with ulcerative colitis or Crohn's disease, or a healthy co-twin of an affected twin (not recorded which). CDR3s include the opening cysteine and the closing phenylalanine or tryptophan.

TRBV7-9	TRBJ2-7	CASSLDRGLKGEQYF
TRBV7-2	TRBJ1-5	CASSLAGGYSNQPQHF
TRBV4-2	TRBJ1-2	CASSQVRDKLYGYTF
TRBV4-3	TRBJ1-3	CASSQSTGSSGNTIYF
TRBV5-1	TRBJ2-1	CASSLRTSGNGEQFF
TRBV29-1	TRBJ2-6	CSVISGTGYGANVLTF
TRBV7-2	TRBJ2-5	CASSFDRGFQETQYF
TRBV3-1	TRBJ2-1	CASSQDGIAGYNEQFF
TRBV20-1	TRBJ1-5	CSARPRPFSNQPQHF
TRBV7-9	TRBJ2-5	CASSSRDRGPVRKTQYF
TRBV11-2	TRBJ2-1	CASSSISTSGITYNEQFF
TRBV18	TRBJ2-2	CASSPTGPTTGELFF
TRBV20-1	TRBJ2-7	CSAGTVSLLVEDEQYF
TRBV27	TRBJ2-3	CASSFLAGVTDTQYF
TRBV7-2	TRBJ2-4	CASSQTGGADIQYF
TRBV3-1	TRBJ1-2	CASSFTPQEGYTF
TRBV20-1	TRBJ2-7	CSASSKRLAGSYEQYF
TRBV29-1	TRBJ2-1	CSVALSQSYNEQFF
TRBV7-9	TRBJ2-5	CASSLVLRGTETQYF
TRBV4-1	TRBJ2-7	CASSQDGGLAGIPSEQYF
TRBV12-3/TRBV12-4	TRBJ1-2	CASSLGTENTYGYTF
TRBV20-1	TRBJ2-3	CSAGDSGSTDTQYF
TRBV5-4	TRBJ2-7	CASSRWGGESPFPF
TRBV5-5	TRBJ2-5	CASSRDLRIRAETQYF
TRBV7-9	TRBJ1-5	CASSTSQQGNQPQHF
TRBV7-9	TRBJ1-1	CASSLASTGTEAFF
TRBV7-2	TRBJ2-3	CASSPPTDTQYF
TRBV19	TRBJ1-2	CASSIRGREYGYTF
TRBV6-1	TRBJ2-2	CASSQQGNTGELFF
TRBV2	TRBJ2-2	CASSGEGSSTGELFF
TRBV7-9	TRBJ1-1	CASSEENTEAFF
TRBV20-1	TRBJ1-4	CSARDPMRLGMSEKLFF
TRBV19	TRBJ1-5	CASSTDRASGPQHF
TRBV3-1	TRBJ1-1	CASSLRQGRVTEAFF
TRBV7-9	TRBJ2-7	CASSLGSGRASEQYF
TRBV5-1	TRBJ2-6	CASSLVGNRQGPDGLTF
TRBV7-8	TRBJ2-7	CASSLRQGLGQYF